This T cell receptor (beta chain) emerged from a study of control samples from healthy donors and cancer patients. Clones were read by immunoSEQ multiplex PCR, and TCRdb kept only the in-frame ones, dropping some. This table has over 100,000 clones, around nine tenths appearing once. The sequence was obtained from a woman between 45 and 60 years old in good health. Sample: blood.

In nucleotides, the CDR3 is TGTGCCAGCAGCATCCCATCTTCAAAGGGAGCTTTCTTT. Translating gives CASSIPSSKGAFF. This chain links TRBV5-8 with TRBJ1-1, with D unresolved. CDR1 is SGHTS and CDR2 is YDEGEE in the germline V gene. This CDR3 has 13 amino acids. V lost 4 bases, J lost 10 bases, and 17 bases lay in between.